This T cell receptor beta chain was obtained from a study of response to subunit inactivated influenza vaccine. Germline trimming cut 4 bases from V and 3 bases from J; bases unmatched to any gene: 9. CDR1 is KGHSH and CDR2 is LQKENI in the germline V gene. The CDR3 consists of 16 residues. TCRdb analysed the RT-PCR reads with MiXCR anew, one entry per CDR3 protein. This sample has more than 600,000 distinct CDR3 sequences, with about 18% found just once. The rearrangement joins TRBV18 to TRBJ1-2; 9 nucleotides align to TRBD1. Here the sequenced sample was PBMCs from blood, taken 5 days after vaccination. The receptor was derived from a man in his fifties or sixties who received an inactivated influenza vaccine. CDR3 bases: TGTGCCAGCTCACGGGGGACAGGGCGGGAAGACTATGGCTACACCTTC. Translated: CASSRGTGREDYGYTF.